This section outlines one T cell receptor (beta chain) sequence together with its context. Its target is unknown. Only healthy Caucasians were included as donors. The germline V and J ends were trimmed by 1 base and 3 bases, with 8 bases remaining between them. CDR1 SQVTM and CDR2 ANQGSEA come from the germline V gene. CDR3 length: 13 residues. These data are taken from a study of identical twins. Study results and limitations: Diverse VJ usage suggested most zero-insertion clonotypes were not invariant T cells. Beta clonotypes that were abundant in cord blood contained fewer insertions, a pattern absent from memory repertoires.

TCRdb re-called the 5' RACE reads with MiXCR, one entry per CDR3 protein. Altogether about 340,000 distinct CDR3 sequences are present, around an eighth being singletons, with the ten largest covering around 7.2%. This sample also appeared in a second study, on yellow fever vaccine responses in identical twins. That source adds: After vaccination, twins' T cell response reportedly seemed partly convergent, partly personalized.

V gene TRBV29-1 combines with J gene TRBJ2-3, with D unclear. This clonotype was obtained from a young woman in good health. The sequencing input was CD8+ T cells sorted from blood. The CDR3 sequence is CSVEGERTDTQYF. For the CDR3, the DNA is TGCAGCGTTGAAGGGGAACGGACAGATACGCAGTATTTT.